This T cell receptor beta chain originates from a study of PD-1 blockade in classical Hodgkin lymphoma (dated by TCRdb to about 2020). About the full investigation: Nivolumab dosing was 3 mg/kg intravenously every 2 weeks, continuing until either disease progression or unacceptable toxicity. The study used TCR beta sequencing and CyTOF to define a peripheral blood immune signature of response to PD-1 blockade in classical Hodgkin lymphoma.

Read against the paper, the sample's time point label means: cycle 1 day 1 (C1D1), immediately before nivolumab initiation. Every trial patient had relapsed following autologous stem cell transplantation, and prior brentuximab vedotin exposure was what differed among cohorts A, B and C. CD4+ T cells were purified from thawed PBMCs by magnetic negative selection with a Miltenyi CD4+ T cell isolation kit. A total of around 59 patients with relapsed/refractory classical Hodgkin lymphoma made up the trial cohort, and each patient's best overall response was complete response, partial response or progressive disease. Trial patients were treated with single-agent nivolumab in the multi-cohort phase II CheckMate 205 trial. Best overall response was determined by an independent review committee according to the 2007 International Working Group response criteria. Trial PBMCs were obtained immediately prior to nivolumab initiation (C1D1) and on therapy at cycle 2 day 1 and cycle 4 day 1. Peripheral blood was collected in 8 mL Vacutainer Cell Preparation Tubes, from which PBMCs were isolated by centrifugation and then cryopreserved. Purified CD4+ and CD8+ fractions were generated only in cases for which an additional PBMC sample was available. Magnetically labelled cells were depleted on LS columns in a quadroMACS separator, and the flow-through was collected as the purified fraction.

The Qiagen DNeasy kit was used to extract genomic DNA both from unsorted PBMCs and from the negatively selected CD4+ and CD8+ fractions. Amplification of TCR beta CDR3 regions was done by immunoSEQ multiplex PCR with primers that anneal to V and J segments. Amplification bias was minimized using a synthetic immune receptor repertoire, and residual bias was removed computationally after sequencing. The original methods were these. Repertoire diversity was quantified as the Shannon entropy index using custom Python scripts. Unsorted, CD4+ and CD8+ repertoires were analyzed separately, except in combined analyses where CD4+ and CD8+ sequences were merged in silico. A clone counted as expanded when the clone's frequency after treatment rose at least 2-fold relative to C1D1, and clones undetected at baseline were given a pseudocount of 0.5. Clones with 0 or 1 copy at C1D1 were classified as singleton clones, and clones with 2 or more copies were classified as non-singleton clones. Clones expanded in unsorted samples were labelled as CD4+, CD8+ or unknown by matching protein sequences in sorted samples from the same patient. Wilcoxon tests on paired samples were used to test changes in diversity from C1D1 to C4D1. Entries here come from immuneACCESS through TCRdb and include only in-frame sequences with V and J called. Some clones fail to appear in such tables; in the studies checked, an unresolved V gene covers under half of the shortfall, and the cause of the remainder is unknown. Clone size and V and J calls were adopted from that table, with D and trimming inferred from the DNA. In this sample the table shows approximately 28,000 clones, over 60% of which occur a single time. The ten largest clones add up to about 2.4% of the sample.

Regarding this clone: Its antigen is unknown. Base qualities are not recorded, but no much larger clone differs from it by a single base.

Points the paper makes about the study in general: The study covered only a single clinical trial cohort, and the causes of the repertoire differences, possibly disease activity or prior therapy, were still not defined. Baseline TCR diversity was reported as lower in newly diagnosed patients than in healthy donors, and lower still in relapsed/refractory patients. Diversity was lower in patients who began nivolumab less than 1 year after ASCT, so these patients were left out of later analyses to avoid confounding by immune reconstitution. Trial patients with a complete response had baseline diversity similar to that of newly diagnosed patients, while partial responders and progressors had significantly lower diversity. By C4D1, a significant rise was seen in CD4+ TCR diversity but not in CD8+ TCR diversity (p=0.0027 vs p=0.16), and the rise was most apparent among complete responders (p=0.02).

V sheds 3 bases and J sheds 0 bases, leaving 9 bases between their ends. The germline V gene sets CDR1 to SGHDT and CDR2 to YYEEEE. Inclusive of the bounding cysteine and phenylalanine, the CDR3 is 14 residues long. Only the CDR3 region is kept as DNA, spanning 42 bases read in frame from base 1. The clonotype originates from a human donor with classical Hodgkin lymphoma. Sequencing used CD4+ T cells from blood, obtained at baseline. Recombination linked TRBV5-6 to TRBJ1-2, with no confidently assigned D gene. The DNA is TGTGCCAGCAGCTCTGGACGGCCTAACTATGGCTACACCTTC. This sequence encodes CASSSGRPNYGYTF.